A few counts support the clone carrying this T cell receptor (beta chain). These data belong to a study of control samples from healthy donors and cancer patients. Generated by immunoSEQ multiplex PCR, the TCRdb table keeps only in-frame clones and is missing some. Of more than 95,000 clones listed, more than 75% are singletons. The V and J ends lost 3 bases and 2 bases respectively, with 12 bases between them. CDR1 and CDR2 (germline): SGHDT, YYEEEE. The CDR3 runs 14 residues. The TCR sequence derives from a man in his forties or fifties in good health. V and J are TRBV5-6 and TRBJ2-7, with D unresolved. Sample: blood. The CDR3 DNA reads TGTGCCAGCAGCTCCGAAGCCGGTACCTACGAGCAGTACTTC. This encodes CASSSEAGTYEQYF.